This record concerns one T cell receptor beta chain sequence. Its antigen remains unidentified. This entry comes from a study of PD-1 blockade in classical Hodgkin lymphoma. Study-level points and caveats: Excluded were patients who started nivolumab under 1 year after ASCT, a group that had lower diversity. Complete responders' diversity at baseline resembled that of newly diagnosed patients. The study reported lower baseline TCR diversity in newly diagnosed patients than in healthy donors.

Sequencing was performed with immunoSEQ multiplex PCR; in TCRdb, only in-frame clones are kept and a portion is missing. The table lists 95,000 to 120,000 clones, nearly 90% of them singletons. All the patients suffered relapse after autologous stem cell transplantation, and brentuximab vedotin exposure differed. Reported best responses ranged across complete response, partial response or progressive disease. This CDR3 spans 16 amino acids. CDR1 and CDR2 from the germline V gene are LNHDA and SQIVND (reference sequence). The V and J ends lost 3 bases and 1 base respectively, with 15 bases between them.

V gene TRBV19 combines with J gene TRBJ1-1; TRBD1 might be the D (5 bases). The sequencing here drew on peripheral blood mononuclear cells (PBMCs), taken before the second cycle of nivolumab. This clonotype was obtained from a human donor with classical Hodgkin lymphoma. CDR3 residues: CASSIGTDIQNTEAFF. The CDR3 coding sequence is TGTGCCAGTAGTATCGGGACTGACATTCAGAACACTGAAGCTTTCTTT.